A selection of T cell receptor beta chains follows, all from one sample in a study of Ad26.COV2.S vaccination and SARS-CoV-2 variants. Only in-frame clones appear in the TCRdb table, and some are missing; sequencing was by immunoSEQ multiplex PCR. The sample yields about 680,000 clones, about 90% seen once. Material: peripheral blood, obtained in a trial of Ad26.COV2.S vaccine versus placebo. The receptors stem from a person between 18 and 60 years old who received the Ad26.COV2.S COVID-19 vaccine or a placebo. The CDR3 runs from the conserved cysteine through the conserved F or W. A D gene is named only where the DNA matches it firmly. The size entry is marked missing in some rows and otherwise reads once, few, many or a size class.

abundance: .; j_gene: TRBJ1-6; v_gene: TRBV6-2/TRBV6-3; d_gene: .; CDR3aa: CASTPGGGSYSPLHF; CDR3nt: TGTGCCAGCACCCCCGGGGGGGGGAGTTATTCACCCCTCCACTTT
abundance: .; j_gene: TRBJ2-7; v_gene: TRBV19; d_gene: TRBD1; CDR3aa: CASRKDRSYEQYF; CDR3nt: TGTGCCAGTAGGAAGGACAGGTCCTACGAGCAGTACTTC
abundance: .; j_gene: TRBJ1-4; v_gene: TRBV10-2; d_gene: .; CDR3aa: CASSPGGRREKLFF; CDR3nt: TGCGCCAGCAGCCCGGGAGGGCGACGTGAAAAACTGTTTTTT
abundance: .; j_gene: TRBJ2-5; v_gene: TRBV9; d_gene: .; CDR3aa: CASSVGGGPQETQYF; CDR3nt: TGTGCCAGCAGCGTTGGAGGGGGCCCGCAAGAGACCCAGTACTTC
abundance: few; j_gene: TRBJ1-2; v_gene: TRBV4-2; d_gene: .; CDR3aa: CASSQVEQSHYGYTF; CDR3nt: TGTGCCAGCAGCCAAGTAGAACAGTCTCACTATGGCTACACCTTC
abundance: .; j_gene: TRBJ1-6; v_gene: TRBV9; d_gene: .; CDR3aa: CASSGSVVTYNSPLHF; CDR3nt: TGTGCCAGCAGCGGAAGCGTAGTCACCTATAATTCACCCCTCCACTTT
abundance: .; j_gene: TRBJ2-1; v_gene: TRBV18; d_gene: TRBD2; CDR3aa: CASSPFSAGASYNEQFF; CDR3nt: TGTGCCAGCTCTCCCTTCTCGGCGGGAGCGTCCTACAATGAGCAGTTCTTC
abundance: .; j_gene: TRBJ1-3; v_gene: TRBV13; d_gene: .; CDR3aa: CASSKSGASGNTIYF; CDR3nt: TGTGCCAGCAGTAAGAGTGGGGCGTCTGGAAACACCATATATTTT
abundance: .; j_gene: TRBJ2-7; v_gene: TRBV3-1/TRBV3-2; d_gene: .; CDR3aa: CASSRTASYEQYF; CDR3nt: TGTGCCAGCAGTCGGACAGCCTCCTACGAGCAGTACTTC
abundance: .; j_gene: TRBJ2-7; v_gene: TRBV5-1; d_gene: TRBD1; CDR3aa: CASRSNTGTEFWEQYF; CDR3nt: TGCGCCAGCAGGAGTAACACCGGGACAGAGTTTTGGGAGCAGTACTTC
abundance: .; j_gene: TRBJ1-5; v_gene: TRBV19; d_gene: .; CDR3aa: CASSMSGANQPQHF; CDR3nt: TGTGCCAGTAGTATGAGTGGGGCTAATCAGCCCCAGCATTTT
abundance: .; j_gene: TRBJ2-6; v_gene: TRBV19; d_gene: TRBD1; CDR3aa: CASSRTGGTGANVLTF; CDR3nt: TGTGCCAGTAGTAGGACAGGGGGAACTGGGGCCAACGTCCTGACTTTC
abundance: few; j_gene: TRBJ1-2; v_gene: TRBV4-1; d_gene: TRBD1; CDR3aa: CASSQGRDRVGPGGYGYTF; CDR3nt: TGCGCCAGCAGCCAAGGGCGCGACAGGGTAGGGCCCGGGGGGTATGGCTACACCTTC
abundance: few; j_gene: TRBJ1-6; v_gene: TRBV5-1; d_gene: .; CDR3aa: CASSLGGDHNSPLHF; CDR3nt: TGCGCCAGCAGCTTGGGAGGGGATCATAATTCACCCCTCCACTTT
abundance: few; j_gene: TRBJ2-7; v_gene: TRBV9; d_gene: .; CDR3aa: CASSVSGRGADYEQYF; CDR3nt: TGTGCCAGCAGCGTGAGCGGCAGGGGGGCCGATTACGAGCAGTACTTC
abundance: .; j_gene: TRBJ2-7; v_gene: TRBV30; d_gene: .; CDR3aa: CAWSPPGIRNEQYF; CDR3nt: TGTGCCTGGAGTCCCCCGGGGATTCGAAACGAGCAGTACTTC
abundance: .; j_gene: TRBJ2-7; v_gene: TRBV10-3; d_gene: .; CDR3aa: CAISERQGRSYEQYF; CDR3nt: TGTGCCATCAGTGAGAGGCAGGGCCGCTCCTACGAGCAGTACTTC
abundance: .; j_gene: TRBJ1-4; v_gene: TRBV6-1; d_gene: .; CDR3aa: CASSEKGVGEKLFF; CDR3nt: TGTGCCAGCAGTGAAAAGGGGGTGGGGGAAAAACTGTTTTTT
abundance: once; j_gene: TRBJ2-3; v_gene: TRBV7-2; d_gene: TRBD1; CDR3aa: CASSSDRVGGTDTQYF; CDR3nt: TGTGCCAGCAGCTCTGACAGGGTGGGGGGCACAGATACGCAGTATTTT
abundance: .; j_gene: TRBJ1-1; v_gene: TRBV6-6; d_gene: .; CDR3aa: CASSYEENTEAFF; CDR3nt: TGTGCCAGCAGTTATGAAGAAAACACTGAAGCTTTCTTT
abundance: .; j_gene: TRBJ2-1; v_gene: TRBV11-2; d_gene: .; CDR3aa: CASGTSNDEQFF; CDR3nt: TGTGCCTCGGGGACCAGCAACGATGAGCAGTTCTTC
abundance: .; j_gene: TRBJ1-5; v_gene: TRBV7-6; d_gene: .; CDR3aa: CASSLGGGEGQPQHF; CDR3nt: TGTGCCAGCAGCTTAGGTGGCGGCGAAGGACAGCCCCAGCATTTT
abundance: .; j_gene: TRBJ2-7; v_gene: TRBV27; d_gene: TRBD1; CDR3aa: CATQTGEVSYEQYF; CDR3nt: TGTGCCACTCAAACAGGGGAAGTATCCTACGAGCAGTACTTC